A selection of T cell receptor beta chains follows, all from one sample in a study of blood T cell repertoires in COVID-19. TCRdb keeps only in-frame clones here, not all; method: immunoSEQ multiplex PCR. This table holds fewer than 150,000 clones, less than 75% found once. Sequencing was performed on peripheral blood. The receptors come from a human donor with acute or convalescent COVID-19. The donor label of this sample is uncertain. Each CDR3 is given with its conserved first and last residue. The D gene is left open where the match is weak. The size of a clone is reported for some rows only, either as once, few or many, or as a class for expanded clones.

.	TRBV30	.	TRBJ2-2	CAWAPGSGELFF	TGTGCCTGGGCCCCAGGATCCGGGGAGCTGTTTTTT
TRBD1	TRBV7-6	.	TRBJ2-1	CASSARDSTYNEQFF	TGTGCCAGCAGCGCCCGGGACAGTACCTACAATGAGCAGTTCTTC
TRBD1	TRBV5-1	many	TRBJ1-6	CASSPRDRGRSPLHF	TGCGCCAGCAGCCCCCGGGACAGGGGAAGATCACCCCTCCACTTT
TRBD1	TRBV29-1	once	TRBJ1-2	CSVDRAGYGYTF	TGCAGCGTCGACAGGGCTGGCTATGGCTACACCTTC
TRBD1	TRBV19	.	TRBJ1-2	CASSSGQRFYGYTF	TGTGCCAGTAGTTCGGGACAGCGATTCTATGGCTACACCTTC
.	TRBV7-2	.	TRBJ2-2	CASMRDPRGGELFF	TGTGCCAGCATGCGGGACCCGCGGGGCGGGGAGCTGTTTTTT
TRBD1	TRBV28	few	TRBJ1-4	CASSLIGTGQSNEKLFF	TGTGCCAGCAGTTTGATAGGTACGGGACAGTCTAATGAAAAACTGTTTTTT
TRBD1	TRBV6-5	few	TRBJ2-2	CASIPRQGVGELFF	TGTGCCAGCATCCCCAGACAGGGGGTCGGGGAGCTGTTTTTT
.	TRBV3-1/TRBV3-2	.	TRBJ1-4	CASSQTEATNEKLFF	TGTGCCAGCAGCCAGACAGAAGCAACTAATGAAAAACTGTTTTTT
TRBD1	TRBV14	.	TRBJ1-2	CASSQWTGHGYTF	TGTGCCAGCAGCCAATGGACAGGACATGGCTACACCTTC
.	TRBV2	once	TRBJ1-1	CASRRTADRNTEAFF	TGTGCCAGCAGGAGAACGGCGGACAGGAACACTGAAGCTTTCTTT
TRBD1	TRBV6-5	many	TRBJ2-7	CASSTGTGIEQYF	TGTGCCAGCAGCACCGGGACAGGGATCGAGCAGTACTTC
.	TRBV5-1	few	TRBJ2-3	CASSLMTRGLSTDTQYF	TGCGCCAGCAGCTTGATGACTAGAGGTTTGAGCACAGATACGCAGTATTTT
TRBD1	TRBV4-1	once	TRBJ1-1	CASSWWGQKGAEAFF	TGCGCCAGCAGCTGGTGGGGACAGAAGGGGGCTGAAGCTTTCTTT
TRBD1	TRBV11-2	.	TRBJ1-4	CASSVLGQGANEKLFF	TGTGCCAGCAGCGTATTAGGACAGGGGGCTAATGAAAAACTGTTTTTT
.	TRBV6-5	.	TRBJ2-6	CASRLGGSGANVLTF	TGTGCCAGCAGGTTGGGAGGCTCTGGGGCCAACGTCCTGACTTTC
.	TRBV7-3	.	TRBJ1-1	CASSLTYHSAEAFF	TGTGCCAGCAGCTTAACTTATCACTCGGCTGAAGCTTTCTTT
.	TRBV15	.	TRBJ1-5	CATSRAKLSSNQPQHF	TGTGCCACCAGCAGAGCAAAACTTAGTAGCAATCAGCCCCAGCATTTT
TRBD1	TRBV28	.	TRBJ1-1	CASRGTGGIDRGTEAFF	TGTGCCAGCAGGGGGACAGGGGGTATCGACCGGGGTACTGAAGCTTTCTTT
TRBD1	TRBV13	.	TRBJ1-2	CASSTYRGLYGYTF	TGTGCCAGCAGCACTTACAGGGGGCTCTATGGCTACACCTTC
.	TRBV7-9	few	TRBJ2-3	CASSFDTFSTDTQYF	TGTGCCAGCAGCTTCGACACCTTTAGCACAGATACGCAGTATTTT
.	TRBV28	.	TRBJ1-5	CASRDTPGRSNQPQHF	TGTGCCAGCAGAGACACCCCAGGGCGCTCCAATCAGCCCCAGCATTTT
.	TRBV2	few	TRBJ1-6	CASTLPQTYNSPLHF	TGTGCCAGCACGCTCCCCCAGACCTATAATTCACCCCTCCACTTT
TRBD1	TRBV30	once	TRBJ1-2	CAWSTGQGYGYTF	TGTGCCTGGAGTACGGGACAGGGCTATGGCTACACCTTC
.	TRBV18	.	TRBJ2-1	CASSPPARNEQFF	TGTGCCAGCTCACCGCCTGCTAGGAATGAGCAGTTCTTC
.	TRBV2	.	TRBJ1-5	CASSVPREGFQPQHF	TGTGCCAGCAGTGTTCCCAGGGAGGGGTTTCAGCCCCAGCATTTT
.	TRBV5-1	few	TRBJ2-7	CASSSTESYEQYF	TGCGCCAGCAGCAGTACAGAATCCTACGAGCAGTACTTC
TRBD1	TRBV7-2	.	TRBJ1-3	CASSLIRGQGNTIYF	TGTGCCAGCAGCTTAATCAGGGGGCAAGGAAACACCATATATTTT
.	TRBV7-9	.	TRBJ1-5	CASSRLDNQPQHF	TGTGCCAGCAGCCGGCTAGACAATCAGCCCCAGCATTTT
.	TRBV28	.	TRBJ2-2	CASNPLEAGNTGELFF	TGTGCCAGCAACCCCCTTGAGGCTGGAAACACCGGGGAGCTGTTTTTT
.	TRBV28	.	TRBJ1-3	CASSFRGSGNTIYF	TGTGCCAGCAGTTTCCGGGGGTCTGGAAACACCATATATTTT
.	TRBV19	.	TRBJ1-5	CASSMEARGGQPQHF	TGTGCCAGTAGTATGGAAGCACGGGGGGGACAGCCCCAGCATTTT
.	TRBV18	.	TRBJ2-3	CASSPEYLSTDTQYF	TGTGCCAGCTCACCAGAGTACCTTAGCACAGATACGCAGTATTTT
.	TRBV2	.	TRBJ1-4	CASSDRTATNEKLFF	TGTGCCAGCAGCGACAGGACGGCAACTAATGAAAAACTGTTTTTT
TRBD1	TRBV6-5	.	TRBJ1-1	CASRGQPVMNTEAFF	TGTGCCAGCAGGGGACAGCCGGTAATGAACACTGAAGCTTTCTTT
.	TRBV4-2	few	TRBJ2-7	CASSQVLASRSLYEQYF	TGTGCCAGCAGCCAAGTGCTAGCCTCCCGCTCCCTCTACGAGCAGTACTTC
.	TRBV18	.	TRBJ1-1	CASSPARLNTEAFF	TGTGCCAGCTCACCAGCACGGTTGAACACTGAAGCTTTCTTT
.	TRBV18	.	TRBJ1-5	CASSPLRESAQHF	TGTGCCAGCTCACCACTGAGGGAGTCGGCCCAGCATTTT
.	TRBV6-5	.	TRBJ1-3	CASRPRQVAGNTIYF	TGTGCCAGCAGGCCCCGACAGGTCGCAGGAAACACCATATATTTT
.	TRBV6-5	.	TRBJ1-1	CASSYDNLNTEAFF	TGTGCCAGCAGTTACGACAATTTAAACACTGAAGCTTTCTTT